Sequencing of this T cell receptor (beta chain) was carried out in a study of T cells after yellow fever vaccination. This clonotype showed up just a few times. CDR1 is PRHDT, CDR2 FYEKMQ, per germline (reference sequence). V gave up 0 bases and J gave up 6 bases; unmatched junction bases: 4. The CDR3 length is 15 residues. TCRdb passed the 5' RACE reads through MiXCR, listing each CDR3 protein once. The sample holds under 300,000 distinct CDR3 sequences, about 7% seen once. The material sequenced was CD4+ T cells sorted from PBMCs, taken 15 days after the yellow fever booster vaccination. V gene TRBV13 combines with J gene TRBJ2-7; 11 bases match TRBD2. The clonotype comes from a man aged 25 to 45 who received the YFV17D yellow fever vaccine. CDR3 sequence (DNA): TGTGCCAGCAGCTTAGGGGTAGCGGGAGGGGGCGAGCAGTACTTC. It is translated as CASSLGVAGGGEQYF.